This T cell receptor (beta chain) was captured in a study of early stage breast cancer tumors. The wider study: Each sample averaged about 9.4-fold read coverage.

Germline CDR1 and CDR2: MNHNS and SASEGT. This CDR3 has 14 amino acids. Trimming took 10 bases from V and 6 from J, leaving 19 bases between them. Each sample had two DNA replicates, roughly 0.5 ug blood or roughly 1.4 ug tissue. Sequenced by immunoSEQ multiplex PCR; TCRdb stores in-frame clones only, minus some. Of roughly 5,400 clones in the sample, roughly two thirds were seen once. The material sequenced was breast tumor tissue. This sequence was found in a person in their 60s with breast cancer. The chain joins TRBV6-1 to TRBJ2-1; the D gene is possibly TRBD2 (6 bases). Written as DNA, the CDR3 is TGTGCCACCCAGACTAGTCCTTCTTTCAATGAGCAGTTCTTC. It translates to CATQTSPSFNEQFF.